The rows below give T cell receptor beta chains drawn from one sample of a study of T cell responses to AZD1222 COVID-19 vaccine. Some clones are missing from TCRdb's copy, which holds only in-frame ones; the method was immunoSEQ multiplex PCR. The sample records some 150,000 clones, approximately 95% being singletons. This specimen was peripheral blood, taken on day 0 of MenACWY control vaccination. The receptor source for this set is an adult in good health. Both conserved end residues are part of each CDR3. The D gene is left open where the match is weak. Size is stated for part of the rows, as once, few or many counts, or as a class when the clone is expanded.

CASSGTGAGGFETQYF | TGTGCCAGCAGCGGAACGGGGGCGGGAGGGTTTGAGACCCAGTACTTC | TRBJ2-5 | TRBV9 | TRBD2 | .
CASTPGGGSSGNTIYF | TGTGCCAGCACTCCCGGCGGGGGCAGCTCTGGAAACACCATATATTTT | TRBJ1-3 | TRBV9 | . | .
CASSLMTGTGEQYF | TGTGCCAGCAGTTTAATGACAGGGACGGGGGAGCAGTACTTC | TRBJ2-7 | TRBV28 | TRBD1 | .
CASSLEQGASEAFF | TGTGCCAGCAGCTTGGAACAGGGGGCGAGTGAAGCTTTCTTT | TRBJ1-1 | TRBV5-8 | TRBD1 | .
CASSQTGAITGELFF | TGTGCCAGCAGCCAGACAGGGGCGATCACCGGGGAGCTGTTTTTT | TRBJ2-2 | TRBV14 | TRBD1 | once
CASSPTGVLSNEKLFF | TGTGCCAGCAGTCCGACAGGGGTTCTGTCTAATGAAAAACTGTTTTTT | TRBJ1-4 | TRBV27 | TRBD1 | .
CASNSHSETEAFF | TGTGCCAGCAACAGTCACTCAGAGACTGAAGCTTTCTTT | TRBJ1-1 | TRBV27 | . | .
CASSAPYEQYF | TGTGCCAGCAGTGCCCCCTACGAGCAGTACTTC | TRBJ2-7 | TRBV6-4 | . | .
CASTTLIEDGYTF | TGTGCCAGCACAACCTTAATAGAGGATGGCTACACCTTC | TRBJ1-2 | TRBV6-5 | . | .
CASSQDRDSGGVKYTGELFF | TGCGCCAGCAGCCAAGATCGGGATAGCGGGGGGGTTAAATACACCGGGGAGCTGTTTTTT | TRBJ2-2 | TRBV4-3 | TRBD2 | .
CASSLRDRGPNSPLHF | TGTGCCAGCAGCTTAAGGGACAGAGGGCCTAATTCACCCCTCCACTTT | TRBJ1-6 | TRBV7-9 | TRBD1 | .
CSVGTEGNTIYF | TGCAGCGTTGGGACAGAAGGAAACACCATATATTTT | TRBJ1-3 | TRBV29-1 | . | once
CASTQNRVEGYTF | TGTGCCAGCACCCAGAACAGGGTTGAGGGCTACACCTTC | TRBJ1-2 | TRBV7-3 | . | .
CAIRETGGYEQYF | TGTGCCATCAGGGAGACAGGGGGCTACGAGCAGTACTTC | TRBJ2-7 | TRBV10-3 | TRBD1 | .
CASSLARGTATRRGTEAFF | TGCGCCAGCAGCTTGGCCCGGGGCACAGCTACCAGAAGGGGAACTGAAGCTTTCTTT | TRBJ1-1 | TRBV5-1 | . | .
CASSYGGEGPTYEQYF | TGTGCCAGCAGTTACGGAGGGGAGGGTCCGACCTACGAGCAGTACTTC | TRBJ2-7 | TRBV6-2/TRBV6-3 | TRBD2 | .
CASSLESTGASSYEQYF | TGTGCCAGCAGCCTCGAATCCACAGGGGCTAGCTCCTACGAGCAGTACTTC | TRBJ2-7 | TRBV3-1/TRBV3-2 | TRBD1 | .
CASSQAGGTLYEQYF | TGTGCCAGCAGCCAGGCCGGCGGGACCCTTTACGAGCAGTACTTC | TRBJ2-7 | TRBV7-9 | . | .
CASSQRQGAEEAFF | TGCGCCAGCAGCCAAAGACAGGGGGCGGAGGAAGCTTTCTTT | TRBJ1-1 | TRBV5-1 | TRBD1 | .
CASSPGNKGRGALNTEAFF | TGCGCCAGCAGCCCAGGCAACAAGGGGAGGGGCGCGTTGAACACTGAAGCTTTCTTT | TRBJ1-1 | TRBV4-1 | . | once
CASSYSPDLYGYTF | TGTGCCAGCAGTTACTCCCCAGACCTATATGGCTACACCTTC | TRBJ1-2 | TRBV6-5 | . | .
CASSPGQAILKTVYNEQFF | TGTGCCAGCAGTCCCGGACAGGCTATCCTGAAAACCGTCTACAATGAGCAGTTCTTC | TRBJ2-1 | TRBV7-9 | TRBD1 | .
CASSRDMTGANGYTF | TGTGCCAGCAGCAGGGATATGACAGGGGCCAATGGCTACACCTTC | TRBJ1-2 | TRBV28 | TRBD1 | once
CASSLSVGEISGNTIYF | TGTGCCAGCAGCTTGTCGGTGGGGGAGATCTCTGGAAACACCATATATTTT | TRBJ1-3 | TRBV7-9 | . | .
CASSEWGEDYGYTF | TGTGCCAGCAGTGAATGGGGGGAGGACTATGGCTACACCTTC | TRBJ1-2 | TRBV25-1 | . | .
CASSPAGGLGGNTIYF | TGTGCCAGCAGCCCGGCCGGGGGATTAGGGGGAAACACCATATATTTT | TRBJ1-3 | TRBV27 | . | once
CASSPKTVTNTGELFF | TGTGCCAGCTCACCTAAGACTGTGACCAACACCGGGGAGCTGTTTTTT | TRBJ2-2 | TRBV18 | . | .
CASIAGGGQPQHF | TGTGCCAGCATCGCAGGGGGCGGCCAGCCCCAGCATTTT | TRBJ1-5 | TRBV28 | TRBD1 | .
CATTRSSGWTEAFF | TGTGCCACCACACGGTCCTCGGGGTGGACTGAAGCTTTCTTT | TRBJ1-1 | TRBV15 | . | .
CASSPVGVNTEAFF | TGTGCCAGCAGCCCCGTTGGTGTGAACACTGAAGCTTTCTTT | TRBJ1-1 | TRBV6-6 | . | .
CASSWTGGYDQPQHF | TGTGCCAGCAGTTGGACAGGGGGCTACGATCAGCCCCAGCATTTT | TRBJ1-5 | TRBV6-5 | TRBD1 | many
CASSVERGYGYTF | TGTGCCAGCAGCGTAGAGAGGGGCTATGGCTACACCTTC | TRBJ1-2 | TRBV9 | . | .
CAWTSTRQGYGYTF | TGTGCCTGGACGAGCACGAGGCAGGGCTATGGCTACACCTTC | TRBJ1-2 | TRBV30 | . | .
CASSQTSGLYEQYF | TGCGCCAGCAGCCAAACTAGCGGACTTTACGAGCAGTACTTC | TRBJ2-7 | TRBV4-1 | TRBD2 | .
CASRGDSNQPQHF | TGTGCCAGCAGGGGGGACAGCAATCAGCCCCAGCATTTT | TRBJ1-5 | TRBV2 | . | .
CASSLMGGGNQPQHF | TGTGCCAGCAGTTTGATGGGGGGGGGCAATCAGCCCCAGCATTTT | TRBJ1-5 | TRBV27 | . | few
CASSPTGGLNTEAFF | TGTGCCAGCAGTCCTACGGGGGGCCTGAACACTGAAGCTTTCTTT | TRBJ1-1 | TRBV5-6 | . | .
CASSHRPSDSPLHF | TGTGCCAGCAGCCATCGTCCGAGCGATTCACCCCTCCACTTT | TRBJ1-6 | TRBV3-1/TRBV3-2 | . | .
CASSLGLAGAQYF | TGTGCCAGCAGCTTAGGGCTAGCGGGAGCCCAGTACTTC | TRBJ2-5 | TRBV7-9 | TRBD2 | .
CASSESYNEQFF | TGTGCCAGCTCCGAATCCTACAATGAGCAGTTCTTC | TRBJ2-1 | TRBV6-5 | . | once
CASSFRTGKPGYTF | TGTGCCAGCAGTTTCCGGACAGGGAAGCCTGGCTACACCTTC | TRBJ1-2 | TRBV28 | TRBD1 | .
CASSLYDRANTEAFF | TGTGCCAGCTCACTATACGACAGGGCGAACACTGAAGCTTTCTTT | TRBJ1-1 | TRBV18 | TRBD1 | .
CASSRPGQTGEQFF | TGTGCCAGCAGTCGCCCGGGGCAGACCGGCGAGCAGTTCTTC | TRBJ2-1 | TRBV6-5 | . | .
CASSPRESSYNSPLHF | TGTGCCAGCAGCCCCCGGGAGAGCTCCTATAATTCACCCCTCCACTTT | TRBJ1-6 | TRBV5-5 | . | .
CASSIGLAGSYEQYF | TGTGCCAGTAGTATAGGACTAGCGGGAAGCTACGAGCAGTACTTC | TRBJ2-7 | TRBV19 | TRBD2 | once
CASSDWGSYNEQFF | TGTGCCAGCAGTGACTGGGGGTCCTACAATGAGCAGTTCTTC | TRBJ2-1 | TRBV2 | . | .
CASNLLTGELFF | TGCGCCAGCAACCTGCTCACCGGGGAGCTGTTTTTT | TRBJ2-2 | TRBV5-1 | . | .
CASSLGLDGGEQFF | TGTGCCAGCAGCTTAGGGTTGGATGGGGGTGAGCAGTTCTTC | TRBJ2-1 | TRBV7-3 | . | .
CASSLQGGNQPQHF | TGTGCCAGTAGCTTACAGGGGGGCAATCAGCCCCAGCATTTT | TRBJ1-5 | TRBV19 | TRBD1 | once
CARSPRGRRTEAFF | TGTGCCAGAAGCCCCAGGGGGCGAAGAACTGAAGCTTTCTTT | TRBJ1-1 | TRBV5-3 | TRBD1 | .
CASSLYRLAEETQYF | TGTGCCAGCAGTTTATACCGACTAGCGGAAGAGACCCAGTACTTC | TRBJ2-5 | TRBV28 | TRBD2 | .
CASSTRMTGLLRTYNQPQHF | TGTGCCAGTAGTACCAGAATGACAGGGTTGTTGCGAACCTACAATCAGCCCCAGCATTTT | TRBJ1-5 | TRBV19 | TRBD1 | .
CASSVAQHREDTEAFF | TGTGCCAGCAGCGTAGCACAGCACAGGGAGGACACTGAAGCTTTCTTT | TRBJ1-1 | TRBV9 | . | .
CASSRSQVEYGYTF | TGTGCCAGCAGTCGCTCCCAGGTGGAATATGGCTACACCTTC | TRBJ1-2 | TRBV6-5 | . | .
CASSPSAASNQPQHF | TGTGCCAGTAGCCCCTCGGCGGCTAGCAATCAGCCCCAGCATTTT | TRBJ1-5 | TRBV19 | . | .
CSVEKGNTEAFF | TGCAGCGTTGAAAAGGGAAACACTGAAGCTTTCTTT | TRBJ1-1 | TRBV29-1 | . | once
CASSDDGTGTDTQYF | TGTGCCAGCAGTGACGACGGGACAGGCACAGATACGCAGTATTTT | TRBJ2-3 | TRBV6-4 | TRBD1 | .
CASSPIAGGPYEQYF | TGTGCCAGTAGTCCAATAGCGGGAGGGCCCTACGAGCAGTACTTC | TRBJ2-7 | TRBV19 | TRBD2 | few